One TCR beta chain is described in this entry. Its matching antigen is unknown. This record comes from a study of T cell responses to AZD1222 COVID-19 vaccine. This table comes from immunoSEQ multiplex PCR, and its TCRdb copy is limited to in-frame clones, with some not included. The sample shows about 150,000 clones, 90% of them seen only once. With 3 bases removed from V and 5 bases from J, the gap between germline ends came to 22 bases. The CDR3 is 17 amino acids. Per the germline V gene, CDR1 is LGHNA and CDR2 is YSLEER. Notes on the study in general: In a largely white British group with more females than males, clonal diversity was possibly underestimated.

The rearrangement joins TRBV4-3 to TRBJ1-2, with a weak D call TRBD1 (5 bases). The source of this sequence is an adult in good health. This specimen consisted of peripheral blood, obtained on day 0 of AZD1222 vaccination. CDR3 sequence (DNA): TGCGCCAGCAGCCACCTAAAAGGCCCAGGGAGCGATTATGGCTACACCTTC. Protein: CASSHLKGPGSDYGYTF.